Given below is one TCR beta chain in context. The antigen it binds to is not known. Base qualities are missing; no much larger clone stands one base away. The data belong to a study of blood T cells in healthy people across ages (dated by TCRdb to between 2014 and 2016). Some background on the complete study: In model experiments, template switching captured about one uniquely barcoded TCR beta cDNA molecule for every two T cells. To track age-related changes in TCR beta repertoire diversity, the study relied on deep sequencing normalized with unique cDNA molecular identifiers. Donors were grouped into four age groups: young (average approximately 15 years), middle-aged (roughly 37), aged (around 60) and long-lived (approximately 78). To avoid experimental bias, donors of different ages were randomly spread across the sequencing lanes. The study analyzed two additional independent replicas of 1 million unique cDNA reads from the same blood draw for two donors, one aged 18 to 30 and one aged 80 or older. Findings and caveats that apply to the study as a whole: Estimates of total diversity based on one million sequenced T cells were considered lower bounds and underestimates. The percentage of naive T cells measured by flow cytometry correlated strongly with observed TCR beta diversity. Compared with the aged group, the long-lived group had more naive CD4+ T cells, fewer expanded clones and increased TCR diversity, a pattern suggesting age selection. Observed TCR beta diversity per million T cells fell roughly linearly with age, and a significant reduction was already apparent by age around 40. Because profiling used bulk unsorted PBMCs, naive and antigen-experienced compartments could not be compared conclusively. Because the CMV infection status of the donors was unknown, age-related changes in expanded clonotypes may potentially have been confounded.

The germline V gene (reference sequence) specifies DFQATT as CDR1 and SNEGSKA as CDR2. V and J lose 2 bases and 5 bases, and a span of 11 bases separates them. Including the terminal cysteine and phenylalanine, the CDR3 comprises 13 residues. The read is trimmed to its CDR3 DNA, 39 bases read in frame from base 1. Systemically healthy Caucasian individuals from Russia, approximately 39 in total and aged about 6 to 90 years, were included as donors. Approximately 9.3 milliliters of peripheral blood were drawn from each donor into EDTA-treated Vacutainer tubes. Ficoll-Paque density-gradient centrifugation was used to isolate PBMCs, with at least 6.5 million per sample. Trizol reagent was used to extract total RNA from the PBMCs, yielding at least 6 micrograms per sample. The percentages of naive CD45RAhigh/CD27high T cells were determined by flow cytometry on a PBMC aliquot from every donor. Libraries came from 5' RACE. The instrument given in TCRdb is Illumina HiSeq 2500. A second roughly 6 to 12 cycle PCR used a sample-barcoded 5' primer and a J-beta primer mix. A template-switch 5' adaptor carrying 12 random nucleotides introduced a unique molecular identifier onto each TCR beta cDNA molecule. Each sample yielded at least 3 million CDR3-containing paired-end reads. First-strand cDNA was synthesized from all RNA with the Mint cDNA synthesis kit, primed by a TRBC-specific oligonucleotide. Following uracil-DNA glycosylase treatment, all cDNA underwent a first 18-cycle PCR with the universal primers M1SS and BC2_uni_R. In the paper's pipeline: Each sample was normalized by randomly selecting 1 million high-quality reads, each carrying a distinct molecular identifier. Instead of being binned into consensus sequences, reads with shared molecular identifiers were discarded. MiTCR, set to a Q25 quality threshold and the strictest error-elimination algorithm, was used for CDR3 identification, clonotype clustering and error correction. A nonparametric unseen species model with Euler transformation was used to estimate lower-bound total TCR beta diversity. In TCRdb, the public reads were trimmed at Q25 with fastp and aligned with MiXCR, with productive beta chains retained. CDR3 protein duplicates are merged, each entry listing the most common genes and DNA. The V and J calls here are based on TCRdb, not the publication. This sample is represented by roughly 800,000 distinct CDR3 sequences; roughly 64% of them were singletons. Around 22% of the sample goes to the ten largest clones.

Material: blood. The sequence was obtained from a man aged 25 to 40 in good health. The V and J genes are TRBV20-1 and TRBJ2-3, with no reliable assignment of the D segment. The CDR3 protein: CSARNSFQDTQYF. The bases read TGCAGTGCTAGAAATAGCTTTCAAGATACGCAGTATTTT.